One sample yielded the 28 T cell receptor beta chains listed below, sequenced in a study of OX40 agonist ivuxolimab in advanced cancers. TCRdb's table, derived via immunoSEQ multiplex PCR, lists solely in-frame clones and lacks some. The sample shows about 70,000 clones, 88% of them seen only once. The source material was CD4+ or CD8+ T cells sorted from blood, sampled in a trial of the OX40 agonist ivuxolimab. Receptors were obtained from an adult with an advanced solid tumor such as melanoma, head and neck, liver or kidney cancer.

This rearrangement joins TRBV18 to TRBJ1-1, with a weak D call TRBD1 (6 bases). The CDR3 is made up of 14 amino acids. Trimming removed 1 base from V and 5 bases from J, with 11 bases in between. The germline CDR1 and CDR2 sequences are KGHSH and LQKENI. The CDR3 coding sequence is TGTGCCAGCTCACCACGGGGGCTTGATACTGAAGCTTTCTTT. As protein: CASSPRGLDTEAFF. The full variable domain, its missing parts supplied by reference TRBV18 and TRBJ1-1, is NAGVMQNPRHLVRRRGQEARLRCSPMKGHSHVYWYRQLPEEGLKFMVYLQKENIIDESGMPKERFSAEFPKEGPSILRIQQVVRGDSAAYFCASSPRGLDTEAFFGQGTRLTVV.

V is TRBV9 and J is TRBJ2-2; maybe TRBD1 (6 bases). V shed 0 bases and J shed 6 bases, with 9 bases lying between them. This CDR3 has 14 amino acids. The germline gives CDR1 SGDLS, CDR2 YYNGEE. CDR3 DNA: TGTGCCAGCAGCGTAGGGCAGGGGTCCGGGGAGCTGTTTTTT. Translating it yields CASSVGQGSGELFF.

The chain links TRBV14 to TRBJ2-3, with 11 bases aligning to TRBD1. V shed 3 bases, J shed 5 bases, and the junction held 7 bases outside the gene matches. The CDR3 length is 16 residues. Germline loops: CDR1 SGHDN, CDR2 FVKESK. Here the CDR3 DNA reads TGTGCCAGCAGCCATAGGACAGGGGGCCTTGGAGATACGCAGTATTTT. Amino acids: CASSHRTGGLGDTQYF.

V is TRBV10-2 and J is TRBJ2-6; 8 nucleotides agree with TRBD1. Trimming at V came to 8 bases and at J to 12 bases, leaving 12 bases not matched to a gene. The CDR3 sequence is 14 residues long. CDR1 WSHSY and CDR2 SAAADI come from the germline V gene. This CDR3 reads CASGAPRQGTVLTF. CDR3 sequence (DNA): TGCGCCAGCGGGGCCCCCCGACAGGGGACCGTCCTGACTTTC.

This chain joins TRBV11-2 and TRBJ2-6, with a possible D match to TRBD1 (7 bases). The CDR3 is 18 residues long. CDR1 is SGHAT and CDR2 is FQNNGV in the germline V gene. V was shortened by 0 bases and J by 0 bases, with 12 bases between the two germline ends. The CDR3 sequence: CASSLEGGTASGANVLTF. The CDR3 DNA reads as TGTGCCAGCAGCTTAGAAGGCGGGACAGCCTCTGGGGCCAACGTCCTGACTTTC.

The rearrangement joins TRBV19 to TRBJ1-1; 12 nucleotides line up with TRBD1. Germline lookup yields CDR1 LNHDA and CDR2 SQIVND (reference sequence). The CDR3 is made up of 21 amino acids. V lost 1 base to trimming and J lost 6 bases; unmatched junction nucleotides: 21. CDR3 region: CASSIGPFFAGQGAYRAEAFF. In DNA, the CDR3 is TGTGCCAGTAGTATAGGCCCCTTCTTCGCGGGACAGGGGGCGTATCGGGCTGAAGCTTTCTTT.

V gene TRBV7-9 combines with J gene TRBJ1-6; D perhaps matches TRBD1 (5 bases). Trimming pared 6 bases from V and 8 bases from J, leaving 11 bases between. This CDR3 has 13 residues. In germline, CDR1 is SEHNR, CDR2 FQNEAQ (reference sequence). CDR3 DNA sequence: TGTGCCAGCAGTTTTTCGGGGGATTCACCCCTCCACTTT. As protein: CASSFSGDSPLHF.

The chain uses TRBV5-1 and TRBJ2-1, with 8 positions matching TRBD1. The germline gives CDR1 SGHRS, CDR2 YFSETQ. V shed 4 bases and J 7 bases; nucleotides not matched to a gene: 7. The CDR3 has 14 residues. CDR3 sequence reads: CASSGPDRDNEQFF. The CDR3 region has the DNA TGCGCCAGCAGCGGGCCGGACAGGGATAATGAGCAGTTCTTC.

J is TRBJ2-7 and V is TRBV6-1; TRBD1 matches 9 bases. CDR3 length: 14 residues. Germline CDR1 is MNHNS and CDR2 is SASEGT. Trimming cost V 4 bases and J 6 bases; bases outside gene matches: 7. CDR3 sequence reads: CASSGGQGGGEQYF. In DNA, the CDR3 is TGTGCCAGCAGTGGGGGACAGGGAGGGGGCGAGCAGTACTTC.

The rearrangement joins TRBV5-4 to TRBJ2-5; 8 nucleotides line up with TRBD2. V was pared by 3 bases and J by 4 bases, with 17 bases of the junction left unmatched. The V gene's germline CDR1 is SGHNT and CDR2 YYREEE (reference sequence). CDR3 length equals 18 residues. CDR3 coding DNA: TGTGCCAGCAGCTCGCCCCCGGGTACTAGCGGAACCGCAGAGACCCAGTACTTC. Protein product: CASSSPPGTSGTAETQYF.

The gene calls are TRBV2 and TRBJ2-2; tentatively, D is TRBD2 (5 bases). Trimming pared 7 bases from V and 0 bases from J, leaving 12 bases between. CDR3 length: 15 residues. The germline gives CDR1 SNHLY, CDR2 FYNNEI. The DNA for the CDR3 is TGTGCCAGCATCCTAGCAGACGCGAACACCGGGGAGCTGTTTTTT. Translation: CASILADANTGELFF.

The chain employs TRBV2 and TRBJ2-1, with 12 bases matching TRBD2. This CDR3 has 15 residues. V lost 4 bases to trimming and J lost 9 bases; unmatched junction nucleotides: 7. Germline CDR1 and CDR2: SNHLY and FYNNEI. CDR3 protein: CASSATSGSVAEQFF. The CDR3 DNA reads TGTGCCAGCAGTGCGACTAGCGGGAGTGTGGCTGAGCAGTTCTTC.

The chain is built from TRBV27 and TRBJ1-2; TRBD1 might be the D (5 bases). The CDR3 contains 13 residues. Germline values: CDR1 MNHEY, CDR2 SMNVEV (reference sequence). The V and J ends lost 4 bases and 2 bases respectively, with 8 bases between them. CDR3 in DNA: TGTGCCAGCAGTTGGAGACAGAACTATGGCTACACCTTC. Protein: CASSWRQNYGYTF.

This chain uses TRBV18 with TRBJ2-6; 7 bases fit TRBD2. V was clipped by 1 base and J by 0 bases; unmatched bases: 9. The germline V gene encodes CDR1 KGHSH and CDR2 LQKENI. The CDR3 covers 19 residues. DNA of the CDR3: TGTGCCAGCTCACCACTTAACGGGAGGCTTCGCTCTGGGGCCAACGTCCTGACTTTC. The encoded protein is CASSPLNGRLRSGANVLTF. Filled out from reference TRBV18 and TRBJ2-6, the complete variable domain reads NAGVMQNPRHLVRRRGQEARLRCSPMKGHSHVYWYRQLPEEGLKFMVYLQKENIIDESGMPKERFSAEFPKEGPSILRIQQVVRGDSAAYFCASSPLNGRLRSGANVLTFGAGSRLTVL.

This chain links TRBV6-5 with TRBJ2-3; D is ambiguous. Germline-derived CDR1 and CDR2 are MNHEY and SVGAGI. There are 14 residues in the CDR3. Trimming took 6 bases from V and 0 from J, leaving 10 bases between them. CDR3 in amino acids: CASRESASTDTQYF. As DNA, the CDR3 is TGTGCCAGCAGAGAATCCGCGAGCACAGATACGCAGTATTTT.

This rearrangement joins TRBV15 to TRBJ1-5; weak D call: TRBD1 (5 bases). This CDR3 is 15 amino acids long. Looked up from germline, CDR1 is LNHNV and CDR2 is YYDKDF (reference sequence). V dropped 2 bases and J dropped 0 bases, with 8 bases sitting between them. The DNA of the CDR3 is TGTGCCACCAGCAGAACCGGGGGTAGCAATCAGCCCCAGCATTTT. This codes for CATSRTGGSNQPQHF.

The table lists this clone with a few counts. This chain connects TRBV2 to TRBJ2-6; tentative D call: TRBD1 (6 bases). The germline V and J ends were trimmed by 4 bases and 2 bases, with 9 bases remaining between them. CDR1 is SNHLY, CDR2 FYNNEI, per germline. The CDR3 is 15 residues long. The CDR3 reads CASSGDRTGANVLTF. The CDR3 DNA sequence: TGTGCCAGCAGTGGAGACAGGACTGGGGCCAACGTCCTGACTTTC.

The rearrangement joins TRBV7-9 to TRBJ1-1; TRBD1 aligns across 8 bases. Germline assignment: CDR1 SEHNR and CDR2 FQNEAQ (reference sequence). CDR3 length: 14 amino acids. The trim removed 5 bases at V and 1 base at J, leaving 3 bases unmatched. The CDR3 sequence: CASSPGQGNTEAFF. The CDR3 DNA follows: TGTGCCAGCAGCCCTGGACAGGGGAACACTGAAGCTTTCTTT.

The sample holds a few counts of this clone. Here the CDR3 reads CASQKGVAGQYF. The CDR3 region has the DNA TGTGCCAGCCAAAAAGGGGTCGCAGGGCAGTACTTC. The V call is TRBV11-2, the J call TRBJ2-7; TRBD1 might be the D (5 bases). The germline V gene has CDR1 SGHAT and CDR2 FQNNGV. V dropped 8 bases and J dropped 9 bases, with 17 bases sitting between them. This CDR3 is built from 12 residues.

CDR3 protein: CASSLEGNSPLHF. The DNA of the CDR3 is TGTGCTAGTTCTCTGGAGGGGAATTCACCCCTCCACTTT. The chain employs TRBV12-5 and TRBJ1-6; D is perhaps TRBD1 (5 bases). Trimming stripped 8 bases from V and 7 bases from J, with 12 bases between. Germline-derived CDR1 and CDR2 are LGHNT and FRNRAP. The CDR3 has 13 residues.

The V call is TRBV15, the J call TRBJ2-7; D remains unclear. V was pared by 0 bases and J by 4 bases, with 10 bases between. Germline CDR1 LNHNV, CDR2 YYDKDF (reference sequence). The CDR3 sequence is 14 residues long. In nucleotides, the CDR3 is TGTGCCACCAGCAGAGATATTTCCCAGTACGAGCAGTACTTC. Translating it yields CATSRDISQYEQYF.

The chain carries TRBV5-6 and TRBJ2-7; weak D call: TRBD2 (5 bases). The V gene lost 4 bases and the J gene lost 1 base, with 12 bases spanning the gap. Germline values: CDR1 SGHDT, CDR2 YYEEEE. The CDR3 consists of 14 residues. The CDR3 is CASSPRGDSYEQYF. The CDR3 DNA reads TGTGCCAGCAGCCCCCGGGGTGATTCCTACGAGCAGTACTTC.

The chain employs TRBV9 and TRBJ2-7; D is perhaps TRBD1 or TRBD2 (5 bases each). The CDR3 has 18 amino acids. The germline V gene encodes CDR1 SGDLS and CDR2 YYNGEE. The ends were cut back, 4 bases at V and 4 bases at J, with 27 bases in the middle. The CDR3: CASSQRGAGHPLRYEQYF. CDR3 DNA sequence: TGTGCCAGCAGCCAACGAGGGGCAGGGCACCCCCTCCGATACGAGCAGTACTTC.

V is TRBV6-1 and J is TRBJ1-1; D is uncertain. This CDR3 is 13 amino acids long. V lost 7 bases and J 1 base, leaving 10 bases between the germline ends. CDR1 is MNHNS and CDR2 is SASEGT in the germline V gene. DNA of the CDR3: TGTGCCAGCACCCCGACCACGAACACTGAAGCTTTCTTT. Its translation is CASTPTTNTEAFF.

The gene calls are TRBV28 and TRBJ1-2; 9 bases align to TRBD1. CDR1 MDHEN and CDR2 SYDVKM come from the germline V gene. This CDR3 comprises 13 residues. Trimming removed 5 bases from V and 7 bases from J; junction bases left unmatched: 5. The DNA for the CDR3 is TGTGCCAGCAGTACGGGACAGGGCAGTGGCTACACCTTC. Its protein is CASSTGQGSGYTF.

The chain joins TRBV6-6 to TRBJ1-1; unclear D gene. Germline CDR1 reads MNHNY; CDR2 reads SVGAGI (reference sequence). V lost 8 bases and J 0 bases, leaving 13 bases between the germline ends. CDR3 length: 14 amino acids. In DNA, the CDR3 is TGTGCCAGCTTGCCAGGCAATTTGAACACTGAAGCTTTCTTT. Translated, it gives CASLPGNLNTEAFF.

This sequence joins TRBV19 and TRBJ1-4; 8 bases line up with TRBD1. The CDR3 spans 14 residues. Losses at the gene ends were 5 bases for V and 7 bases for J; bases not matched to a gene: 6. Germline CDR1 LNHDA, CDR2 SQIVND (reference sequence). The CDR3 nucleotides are TGTGCCAGTAGTTCCACCGACAGGGGTGAAAAACTGTTTTTT. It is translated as CASSSTDRGEKLFF. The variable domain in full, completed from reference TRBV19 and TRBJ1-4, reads DGGITQSPKYLFRKEGQNVTLSCEQNLNHDAMYWYRQDPGQGLRLIYYSQIVNDFQKGDIAEGYSVSREKKESFPLTVTSAQKNPTAFYLCASSSTDRGEKLFFGSGTQLSVL.

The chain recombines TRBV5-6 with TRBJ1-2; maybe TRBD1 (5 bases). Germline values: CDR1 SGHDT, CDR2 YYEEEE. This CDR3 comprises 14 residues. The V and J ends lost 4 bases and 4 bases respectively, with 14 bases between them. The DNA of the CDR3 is TGTGCCAGCAGCCCGGACGGGGGGGGCTATGGCTACACCTTC. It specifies CASSPDGGGYGYTF.